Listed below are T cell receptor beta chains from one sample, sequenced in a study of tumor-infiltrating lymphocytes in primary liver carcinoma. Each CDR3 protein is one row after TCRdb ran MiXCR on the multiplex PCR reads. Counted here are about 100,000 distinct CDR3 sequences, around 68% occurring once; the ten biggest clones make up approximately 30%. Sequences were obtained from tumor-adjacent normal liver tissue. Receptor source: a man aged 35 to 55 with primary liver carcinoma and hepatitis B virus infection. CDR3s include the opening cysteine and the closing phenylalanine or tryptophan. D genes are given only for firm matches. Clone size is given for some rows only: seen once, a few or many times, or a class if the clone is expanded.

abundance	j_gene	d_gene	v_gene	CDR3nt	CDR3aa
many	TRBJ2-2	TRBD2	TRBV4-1	TGCGCCAGCAGCCTACTAGCGGGAGGGTCGGGGGAGCTGTTTTTT	CASSLLAGGSGELFF
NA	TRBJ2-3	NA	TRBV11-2	TGTGCCAGCAGCCCGGGGGAGTGTGATACGCAGTATTTT	CASSPGECDTQYF
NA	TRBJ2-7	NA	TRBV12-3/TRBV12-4	TGTGCCGGCAGTGCACTAGCATACGAGCAATACTTC	CAGSALAYEQYF
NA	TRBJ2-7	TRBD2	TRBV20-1	TGTAGTGCTAGAGTCGGGCTAGCGGGAATCTACGAGCAGTACTTC	CSARVGLAGIYEQYF
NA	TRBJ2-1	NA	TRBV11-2	TGTGCCAGCAGCTTAGCAGGGACGACCGATGAGCAGTTCTTC	CASSLAGTTDEQFF
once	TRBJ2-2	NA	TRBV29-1	TGCGGTGTGTGGCGGGTATACACCGGGGAGCTGTTTTTT	CGVWRVYTGELFF
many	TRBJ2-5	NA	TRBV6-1	TGTGCCAGCAGTGAAGCGAGGGGGTCCGCTAGAGAGACCCAGTACTTC	CASSEARGSARETQYF
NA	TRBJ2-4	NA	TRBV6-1	TGTGCCAGCAGTGGGACAGCCAAAAACATTCGGCACTTC	CASSGTAKNIRHF
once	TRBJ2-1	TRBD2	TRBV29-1	TGCAGCGTTCACCTCCGTTACCTTATAGCGGGAGGGCCAGTTGGCTACTACAATGAGCAGTTCTTC	CSVHLRYLIAGGPVGYYNEQFF
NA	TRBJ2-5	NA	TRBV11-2	TGCGCCAGCGGATCCCGGGACTCGACCCACCAATGGACCCAGTACTTC	CASGSRDSTHQWTQYF
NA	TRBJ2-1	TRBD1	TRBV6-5	TGTAGCAGCAGGGAATACAGGGGCTCCTACAATGAGCAGTTCTTC	CSSREYRGSYNEQFF
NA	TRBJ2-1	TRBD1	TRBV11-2	TGTGCGAATCGGGACAGGGGCCAAAATGAGCAGTTCTTC	CANRDRGQNEQFF
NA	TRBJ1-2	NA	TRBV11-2	TGTGCCTGCGACCAGCGAAGATCGGGGGGGGAGCATGGCTACACCTTC	CACDQRRSGGEHGYTF
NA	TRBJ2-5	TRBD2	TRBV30	TGTGTCTGGAAAATAGCGGGAGTTCAAGAGACCCAGTACTTC	CVWKIAGVQETQYF
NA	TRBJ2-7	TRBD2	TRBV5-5	TGTGCCAGCAGCTTGCTGACTAGCGAGAGTGTCGAGCAGTACTTC	CASSLLTSESVEQYF
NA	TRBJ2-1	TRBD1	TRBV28	TGTGCCAGCAGTGTCCCCACAGACAGGGGGCGATATCTTAGGGAGCAGTTCTTC	CASSVPTDRGRYLREQFF
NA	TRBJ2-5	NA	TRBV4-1	TGCACCAGCAGCCAAGATTTGCTGCAAGAAGAGACCCAGTACTTC	CTSSQDLLQEETQYF
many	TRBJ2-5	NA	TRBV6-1	TGTGCCAGCAGTGAAGGTTCCTCGAAAGGACAAGAGACCCAGTACTTC	CASSEGSSKGQETQYF
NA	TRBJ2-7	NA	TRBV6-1	TGTGCGAGCAGTGTAATGGCACACCGGGGTGACAAGCAGTACTTC	CASSVMAHRGDKQYF
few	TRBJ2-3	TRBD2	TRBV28	TGTGCCAGCAGCTCCCTAGTAACTAGCGGGAGGTACTGGGCAGGAGATACGCAGTATTTT	CASSSLVTSGRYWAGDTQYF
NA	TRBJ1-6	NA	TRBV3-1	TGTGCCAGTAGCCAAGAAGGCGGAGGGAATTCACCCCTCCACTTT	CASSQEGGGNSPLHF